This record concerns one T cell receptor beta chain sequence. Sample treatment: randomized to nivolumab then ipilimumab (arm A) or the reverse (arm B). Sorted cells were live CD3+CD8+, lacking CD19 and CD56, from PBMCs. Profiled with immunoSEQ multiplex PCR; TCRdb holds only in-frame clones, not every one. The sample lists 20,000 or so clones, just under 75% occurring once. This sample was taken from a study of sequential checkpoint blockade in melanoma. Trimming stripped 4 bases from V and 4 bases from J, with 23 bases between. Per the germline V gene, CDR1 is SGDLS and CDR2 is YYNGEE. The CDR3 has 17 residues.

This rearrangement joins TRBV9 to TRBJ1-2; a weak D match, TRBD1 (5 bases). The source of this sequence is a human donor with melanoma. Source: CD8+ T cells sorted from blood (inferred from file names), taken from a patient given nivolumab and ipilimumab in sequence. CDR3 bases: TGTGCCAGCAGCATATCCCTGGAATCGGGGACTGGCTATGGCTACACCTTC. It yields the protein CASSISLESGTGYGYTF.